Listed below are T cell receptor beta chains from one sample, sequenced in a study of cytomegalovirus exposure and HLA in healthy donors. Measured with immunoSEQ multiplex PCR; TCRdb has only the in-frame clones, and not every one. Of around 97,000 clones listed, 81% were seen once; the top ten hold 4.5% to 5.5%. The sample comprised PBMCs. The source of these receptors is a man aged 35-49 years in good health and CMV-seropositive. Both conserved end residues are part of each CDR3. D genes are given only for firm matches. Some rows mark clone size as missing; the rest say once, few, many or name a class of expanded clone.

clone size: NA; V gene: TRBV19; D gene: TRBD1; J gene: TRBJ1-2; CDR3 DNA: TGTGCCAGTAGTATCGCCGGGACAGGGCTTTTTTCTAGTGGCTACACCTTC; CDR3 protein: CASSIAGTGLFSSGYTF
clone size: NA; V gene: TRBV30; D gene: NA; J gene: TRBJ2-5; CDR3 DNA: TGTGCCTGGAGAGGGGGTCAAGGGGCGGGCGAGACCCAGTACTTC; CDR3 protein: CAWRGGQGAGETQYF
clone size: NA; V gene: TRBV19; D gene: TRBD2; J gene: TRBJ2-1; CDR3 DNA: TGTGCCAGTAGTATATCCTCGGGACTAGCAAGTGAGCAGTTCTTC; CDR3 protein: CASSISSGLASEQFF
clone size: NA; V gene: TRBV5-4; D gene: NA; J gene: TRBJ1-1; CDR3 DNA: TGTGCCAGCAGCTTGGAGAGGGAAACTGAAGCTTTCTTT; CDR3 protein: CASSLERETEAFF
clone size: few; V gene: TRBV5-1; D gene: TRBD1; J gene: TRBJ2-5; CDR3 DNA: TGCGCCAGCAGCACGGGACAGCCCAGGGAGACCCAGTACTTC; CDR3 protein: CASSTGQPRETQYF
clone size: NA; V gene: TRBV4-1; D gene: NA; J gene: TRBJ2-7; CDR3 DNA: TGCGCCAGCTCTCGAAGGGACAAGGACTTCTTTGAGCAGTACTTC; CDR3 protein: CASSRRDKDFFEQYF
clone size: NA; V gene: TRBV6-6; D gene: NA; J gene: TRBJ1-2; CDR3 DNA: TGTGCCAGCAGTTACTCAGGAGCTAACTATGGCTACACCTTC; CDR3 protein: CASSYSGANYGYTF
clone size: NA; V gene: TRBV6-1; D gene: NA; J gene: TRBJ2-5; CDR3 DNA: TGTGCCAGCAGTGCAACAGGGCCCGAGACCCAGTACTTC; CDR3 protein: CASSATGPETQYF
clone size: few; V gene: TRBV5-1; D gene: NA; J gene: TRBJ1-1; CDR3 DNA: TGCGCCAGCAGCTTTCAAGGGGAGGGCACTGAAGCTTTCTTT; CDR3 protein: CASSFQGEGTEAFF
clone size: NA; V gene: TRBV19; D gene: NA; J gene: TRBJ1-6; CDR3 DNA: TGTGCCAGTAGGAAACCGGGTCCCAACGATTCACCCCTCCACTTT; CDR3 protein: CASRKPGPNDSPLHF
clone size: NA; V gene: TRBV7-9; D gene: NA; J gene: TRBJ1-2; CDR3 DNA: TGTGCCAGCAGCTTAGAGTACCCTATGGGCTACACCTTC; CDR3 protein: CASSLEYPMGYTF
clone size: NA; V gene: TRBV18; D gene: TRBD1; J gene: TRBJ1-1; CDR3 DNA: TGTGCCAGCTCACCACCGACAGGGGAAACTGAAGCTTTCTTT; CDR3 protein: CASSPPTGETEAFF
clone size: NA; V gene: TRBV5-1; D gene: TRBD1; J gene: TRBJ2-7; CDR3 DNA: TGCGCCAGCAGCCCCAGACAGGGGACCTCCTACGAGCAGTACTTC; CDR3 protein: CASSPRQGTSYEQYF
clone size: NA; V gene: TRBV27; D gene: TRBD2; J gene: TRBJ2-2; CDR3 DNA: TGTGCCAGCAGTATCCGACTAGCGGGTGGTATAACCGGGGAGCTGTTTTTT; CDR3 protein: CASSIRLAGGITGELFF
clone size: NA; V gene: TRBV5-1; D gene: TRBD1; J gene: TRBJ1-1; CDR3 DNA: TGCGCCAGCAGCGCGGGAGCCGGGACAGGGGCTGAAGCTTTCTTT; CDR3 protein: CASSAGAGTGAEAFF
clone size: once; V gene: TRBV6-5; D gene: NA; J gene: TRBJ2-6; CDR3 DNA: TGTGCCAGCAGCTCCCCCCCAGGGCCCCTCAACGTCCTGACTTTC; CDR3 protein: CASSSPPGPLNVLTF